This entry lists 30 T cell receptor beta chains sequenced from one sample in a study of OX40 agonist ivuxolimab in advanced cancers. Sequencing was performed with immunoSEQ multiplex PCR; in TCRdb, only in-frame clones are kept and a portion is missing. The sample includes tens of thousands of clones, roughly 90% seen only once; the top ten take about 8.6%. The sequencing used CD4+ or CD8+ T cells sorted from blood, collected in a trial of the OX40 agonist ivuxolimab. The receptors were sampled from an adult with an advanced solid tumor such as melanoma, head and neck, liver or kidney cancer.

This rearrangement joins TRBV7-9 to TRBJ2-5, with D tentatively TRBD2 (6 bases). Germline loops: CDR1 SEHNR, CDR2 FQNEAQ (reference sequence). This CDR3 comprises 14 residues. The germline V and J ends were trimmed by 1 base and 5 bases, with 11 bases remaining between them. The CDR3 nucleotides read TGTGCCAGCAGCTTAGAACGGGGGAGTGAGACCCAGTACTTC. Amino acid sequence: CASSLERGSETQYF.

This chain joins TRBV11-2 and TRBJ2-7, with TRBD1 matching over 7 bases. CDR3 length: 15 amino acids. In germline, CDR1 is SGHAT, CDR2 FQNNGV. J was trimmed by 1 base and V by 3 bases; bases with no gene match: 6. The CDR3 reads CASSFYDRASYEQYF. CDR3 nucleotide sequence: TGTGCCAGCAGCTTTTATGACAGGGCATCCTACGAGCAGTACTTC.

This chain joins TRBV4-2 and TRBJ2-5, with 10 bases lining up with TRBD2. This CDR3 has 14 residues. V gave up 4 bases and J gave up 5 bases; unmatched junction bases: 4. The germline V gene has CDR1 LGHNA and CDR2 YNFKEQ. The DNA for the CDR3 is TGTGCCAGCAGCCTAGCGGGGGGCGGGGAGACCCAGTACTTC. Its translation: CASSLAGGGETQYF.

This clone has just one count. The rearrangement uses TRBV4-2 and TRBJ2-7; no reliable D call. Germline CDR1 and CDR2: LGHNA and YNFKEQ. V was clipped by 2 bases and J by 3 bases, with 8 bases between them. This CDR3 has 13 residues. The CDR3 spells CASSQTKSYEQYF. CDR3 nucleotide sequence: TGTGCCAGCAGCCAAACCAAGAGCTACGAGCAGTACTTC.

This clone was recorded a few times. The chain is built from TRBV30 and TRBJ1-1, with no clear D. Germline values: CDR1 GTSNPN, CDR2 SVGIG (reference sequence). CDR3 length: 12 residues. Trimming left V 1 base short and J 6 bases short, with 9 bases between. The CDR3 region is CAWSASGSEAFF. CDR3 coding DNA: TGTGCCTGGAGTGCTTCCGGGTCTGAAGCTTTCTTT.

The chain employs TRBV4-3 and TRBJ2-7; 9 nucleotides match TRBD1. The CDR3 covers 13 residues. The V gene end was trimmed by 8 bases and the J gene end by 3 bases; junction bases not matched to a gene: 5. In germline, CDR1 is LGHNA, CDR2 YSLEER. The CDR3 DNA sequence: TGCGCCAGCGGATGGGGACAGGGCTACGAGCAGTACTTC. It specifies CASGWGQGYEQYF.

The chain combines TRBV13 with TRBJ2-4; TRBD1 matches at 10 bases. The CDR3 has 15 amino acids. CDR1 is PRHDT and CDR2 is FYEKMQ in the germline V gene (reference sequence). V lost 7 bases, J lost 4 bases, and 7 bases stayed unmatched. CDR3 amino acids: CASTTGGAHKNIQYF. DNA of the CDR3: TGTGCCAGCACGACAGGGGGCGCGCATAAAAACATTCAGTACTTC.

The chain employs TRBV5-6 and TRBJ2-7; D possibly corresponds to TRBD1 (6 bases). Trimming left V 3 bases short and J 3 bases short, with 13 bases between. From germline, CDR1 is SGHDT and CDR2 YYEEEE. CDR3 length equals 14 residues. The CDR3 DNA sequence: TGTGCCAGCAGCTCAACGGACAGAGTCTACGAGCAGTACTTC. Residues: CASSSTDRVYEQYF.

V usage is TRBV6-4 and J usage is TRBJ2-2, with D possibly TRBD2 on 6 matching bases. CDR1 and CDR2 (germline): MRHNA, SNTAGT. The CDR3 is made up of 14 amino acids. The V gene lost 3 bases and the J gene lost 3 bases, with 8 bases spanning the gap. In nucleotides, the CDR3 is TGTGCCAGCAGTGAACTAGCCTACACCGGGGAGCTGTTTTTT. Protein sequence: CASSELAYTGELFF.

The chain recombines TRBV9 with TRBJ2-1, with 11 bases identical to TRBD2. The V and J ends lost 4 bases and 7 bases, in that order; junction bases with no gene match: 10. The length of the CDR3 is 16 residues. Germline V gives CDR1 SGDLS, CDR2 YYNGEE. The CDR3: CASSPFSGGASNEQFF. The CDR3 nucleotides are TGTGCCAGCAGCCCATTTAGCGGGGGGGCCAGTAATGAGCAGTTCTTC.

Written as DNA, the CDR3 is TGCGCCAGCAGCCTTGGACCGTATAGCAATCAGCCCCAGCATTTT. Amino acid sequence: CASSLGPYSNQPQHF. The rearrangement links TRBV4-3 to TRBJ1-5, with D uncertain. This CDR3 comprises 15 residues. Germline V gene sequence: CDR1 LGHNA, CDR2 YSLEER. Trimming stripped 4 bases from V and 0 bases from J, with 10 bases between.

The chain employs TRBV29-1 and TRBJ1-2, with TRBD1 matching over 9 bases. The germline V gene encodes CDR1 SQVTM and CDR2 ANQGSEA. The CDR3 covers 14 residues. V trimming: 3 bases; J trimming: 4 bases; junction bases outside the gene matches: 6. CDR3 amino acids: CSVETGGPFYGYTF. CDR3 in DNA: TGCAGCGTTGAGACAGGGGGTCCTTTCTATGGCTACACCTTC. Supplemented by reference TRBV29-1 and TRBJ1-2, the full variable domain reads SAVISQKPSRDICQRGTSLTIQCQVDSQVTMMFWYRQQPGQSLTLIATANQGSEATYESGFVIDKFPISRPNLTFSTLTVSNMSPEDSSIYLCSVETGGPFYGYTFGSGTRLTVV.

The chain links TRBV7-9 to TRBJ2-1; no clear D gene. V was clipped by 4 bases and J by 0 bases, with 16 bases between them. Germline V gene sequence: CDR1 SEHNR, CDR2 FQNEAQ (reference sequence). CDR3 length: 17 residues. DNA for the CDR3: TGTGCCAGCAGCTCCCACCTTGAGCAGAGCTCCTACAATGAGCAGTTCTTC. This encodes CASSSHLEQSSYNEQFF.

The rearrangement links TRBV27 to TRBJ2-1, with TRBD1 matching over 9 bases. The ends lost 5 bases at V and 2 bases at J; junction bases unmatched: 4. CDR1 is MNHEY, CDR2 SMNVEV, per germline (reference sequence). The CDR3 covers 15 residues. The CDR3, as DNA: TGTGCCAGCAGTCTAGGACAGGGGACCTACAATGAGCAGTTCTTC. Translated, it gives CASSLGQGTYNEQFF.

CDR3 in amino acids: CASSEGGHNTGELFF. CDR3 nucleotide sequence: TGTGCCAGCAGTGAAGGGGGACATAACACCGGGGAGCTGTTTTTT. The V and J genes are TRBV2 and TRBJ2-2, with D possibly TRBD1 on 6 matching bases. The CDR3 length is 15 residues. Germline CDR1 and CDR2: SNHLY and FYNNEI. Trimming left V 1 base short and J 2 bases short, with 8 bases between.

The rearrangement uses TRBV6-5 and TRBJ2-2; D gene ambiguous. CDR3 size: 15 residues. The V gene lost 2 bases and the J gene lost 6 bases, with 13 bases spanning the gap. The V gene's germline CDR1 is MNHEY and CDR2 SVGAGI. The CDR3 region has the DNA TGTGCCAGCAGTTACAGGGAAGGTCCCCCCGGGGAGCTGTTTTTT. It yields the protein CASSYREGPPGELFF.

The rearrangement uses TRBV7-9 and TRBJ1-4, with D possibly TRBD1 on 5 matching bases. The CDR3 has 12 amino acids. Germline loops: CDR1 SEHNR, CDR2 FQNEAQ (reference sequence). V was trimmed by 6 bases and J by 8 bases, leaving 10 bases between them. CDR3 nucleotides: TGTGCCAGCAGGTCTGGGGGGGAAAAACTGTTTTTT. Protein: CASRSGGEKLFF. Combining the CDR3 with reference TRBV7-9 and TRBJ1-4 gives the whole variable domain DTGVSQNPRHKITKRGQNVTFRCDPISEHNRLYWYRQTLGQGPEFLTYFQNEAQLEKSRLLSDRFSAERPKGSFSTLEIQRTEQGDSAMYLCASRSGGEKLFFGSGTQLSVL.

The gene calls are TRBV5-5 and TRBJ1-2; perhaps TRBD1 as D (5 bases). Trimming took 3 bases from V and 6 from J, leaving 18 bases between them. CDR1 is SGHKS and CDR2 is YYEKEE in the germline V gene (reference sequence). The CDR3 loop spans 15 amino acids. This CDR3 is CASSWVDGGRDGYTF. The CDR3 region has the DNA TGTGCCAGCAGCTGGGTTGATGGGGGAAGAGATGGCTACACCTTC.

The chain carries TRBV6-6 and TRBJ1-1; possibly TRBD1 for D (5 bases). Germline V gene sequence: CDR1 MNHNY, CDR2 SVGAGI (reference sequence). V was shortened by 2 bases and J by 5 bases, with 9 bases between the two germline ends. This CDR3 has 13 residues. CDR3 sequence (DNA): TGTGCCAGCAGTTACGGGGGGAGGACTGAAGCTTTCTTT. Protein product: CASSYGGRTEAFF.

The chain has TRBV10-1 and TRBJ2-7; 9 bases line up with TRBD1. Germline V gives CDR1 WNHNN, CDR2 SYGVQD (reference sequence). Trimming cost V 3 bases and J 5 bases; bases outside gene matches: 11. The CDR3 spans 16 residues. The CDR3: CASSDSFGTGFHEQYF. For the CDR3, the DNA is TGCGCCAGCAGTGATAGTTTTGGGACAGGGTTCCACGAGCAGTACTTC.

The rearrangement links TRBV5-4 to TRBJ1-6; unclear D gene. CDR1 and CDR2 from the germline V gene are SGHNT and YYREEE (reference sequence). There are 15 residues in the CDR3. V was pared by 2 bases and J by 6 bases, with 12 bases between. The CDR3 nucleotides are TGTGCCAGCAGCTTCGAGGGTGGTGGTAATTCACCCCTCCACTTT. Residues: CASSFEGGGNSPLHF.

The genes are TRBV28 and TRBJ1-1; tentative D call: TRBD1 (5 bases). The germline V gene has CDR1 MDHEN and CDR2 SYDVKM. With 2 bases removed from V and 2 bases from J, the gap between germline ends came to 12 bases. This CDR3 comprises 15 residues. The CDR3 loop is CASSLRAGTNTEAFF. In DNA, the CDR3 is TGTGCCAGCAGTTTAAGAGCAGGGACCAACACTGAAGCTTTCTTT. Filled out from reference TRBV28 and TRBJ1-1, the complete variable domain reads DVKVTQSSRYLVKRTGEKVFLECVQDMDHENMFWYRQDPGLGLRLIYFSYDVKMKEKGDIPEGYSVSREKKERFSLILESASTNQTSMYLCASSLRAGTNTEAFFGQGTRLTVV.

The V and J genes are TRBV7-6 and TRBJ2-3, with D possibly TRBD1 on 6 matching bases. Germline CDR1 SGHVS, CDR2 FNYEAQ. V was shortened by 5 bases and J by 6 bases, with 21 bases between the two germline ends. CDR3 length equals 16 residues. CDR3 DNA sequence: TGTGCCAGCAGCCCACCTCGAGGGCAGGGGCAGGATACGCAGTATTTT. It specifies CASSPPRGQGQDTQYF. The full variable domain, with the rest looked up from reference TRBV7-6 and TRBJ2-3, is GAGVSQSPRYKVTKRGQDVALRCDPISGHVSLYWYRQALGQGPEFLTYFNYEAQQDKSGLPNDRFSAERPEGSISTLTIQRTEQRDSAMYRCASSPPRGQGQDTQYFGPGTRLTVL.

The V gene is TRBV19, the J gene TRBJ2-1; 10 bases map to TRBD2. This CDR3 has 13 residues. CDR1 LNHDA and CDR2 SQIVND come from the germline V gene (reference sequence). Trimming cost V 10 bases and J 9 bases; bases outside gene matches: 9. CDR3 in amino acids: CATVGTSVVEQFF. The CDR3, as DNA: TGTGCCACCGTCGGGACTAGCGTGGTTGAGCAGTTCTTC.

The genes are TRBV4-1 and TRBJ2-2; D perhaps matches TRBD1 (6 bases). The CDR3 has 17 amino acids. Trimming cost V 0 bases and J 4 bases, with 15 bases left between them. Germline V gives CDR1 MGHRA, CDR2 YSYEKL. CDR3 DNA: TGCGCCAGCAGCCAAGATCCCCCAGGGGAGCTCACCGGGGAGCTGTTTTTT. It translates to CASSQDPPGELTGELFF.

The rearrangement links TRBV7-9 to TRBJ2-4, with a possible D match to TRBD2 (5 bases). CDR3 length: 13 residues. Per the germline V gene, CDR1 is SEHNR and CDR2 is FQNEAQ (reference sequence). With 5 bases removed from V and 7 bases from J, the gap between germline ends came to 12 bases. The DNA for the CDR3 is TGTGCCAGCAGCGCCGGGCCGGGGAACATTCAGTACTTC. The encoded protein is CASSAGPGNIQYF.

V is TRBV9 and J is TRBJ2-1, with a possible D match to TRBD2 (6 bases). With 0 bases removed from V and 4 bases from J, the gap between germline ends came to 11 bases. Germline-derived CDR1 and CDR2 are SGDLS and YYNGEE. The CDR3 length is 15 residues. This chain's CDR3 is CASSVDGGKYNEQFF. In DNA, the CDR3 is TGTGCCAGCAGCGTAGACGGGGGAAAATACAATGAGCAGTTCTTC.

This chain connects TRBV2 to TRBJ1-6; weak D call: TRBD1 (5 bases). The ends were cut back, 5 bases at V and 7 bases at J, with 24 bases in the middle. Germline V CDR1 and CDR2: SNHLY, FYNNEI. The CDR3 spans 18 residues. The CDR3: CASSPTPGPQHLNSPLHF. The CDR3, as DNA: TGTGCCAGCAGTCCCACGCCGGGACCCCAGCACTTAAATTCACCCCTCCACTTT.

V and J are TRBV11-2 and TRBJ1-3; D may be TRBD1 (5 bases). The V gene's germline CDR1 is SGHAT and CDR2 FQNNGV. The CDR3 length is 16 residues. Trimming stripped 5 bases from V and 1 base from J, with 15 bases between. The CDR3 DNA follows: TGTGCCAGCAGCACCGCACGGGGCCGGTCTGGAAACACCATATATTTT. This encodes CASSTARGRSGNTIYF.

V and J are TRBV27 and TRBJ2-7; TRBD1 aligns across 8 bases. The CDR3 is made up of 14 amino acids. The trim removed 4 bases at V and 2 bases at J, leaving 4 bases unmatched. Germline assignment: CDR1 MNHEY and CDR2 SMNVEV (reference sequence). The CDR3 DNA sequence: TGTGCCAGCAGTTGGACAGGGAGAGCCTACGAGCAGTACTTC. Translation: CASSWTGRAYEQYF.